The 19 T cell receptor beta chains given below trace back to one sample, sequenced in a study of blood T cell repertoires in COVID-19. Here immunoSEQ multiplex PCR was the method, and the copy in TCRdb shows in-frame clones only, minus some. The table lists roughly 350,000 clones, about 92% of them singletons. Sequencing was done on a sample of PBMCs or T cells enriched from blood (not recorded which). Receptors were obtained from a woman in her 30s who had recovered from COVID-19.

CDR3 in amino acids: CASSSLTGRETQYF. The CDR3, as DNA: TGCGCCAGCAGCTCACTGACAGGGCGGGAGACCCAGTACTTC. The genes are TRBV5-1 and TRBJ2-5; TRBD1 aligns across 7 bases. The CDR3 is made up of 14 amino acids. Trimming at V came to 3 bases and at J to 5 bases, leaving 7 bases not matched to a gene. From germline, CDR1 is SGHRS and CDR2 YFSETQ.

V gene TRBV9 combines with J gene TRBJ2-5; 12 nucleotides agree with TRBD1. The CDR3 runs to 17 residues. The germline CDR1 and CDR2 sequences are SGDLS and YYNGEE. J was trimmed by 5 bases and V by 4 bases; bases with no gene match: 12. As DNA, the CDR3 is TGTGCCAGCAGCCCCCGGTTGGGGACAGGGGGCGAGGAGACCCAGTACTTC. Amino acid sequence: CASSPRLGTGGEETQYF.

The genes are TRBV12-3 or TRBV12-4 and TRBJ1-1; 7 bases line up with TRBD1. Trimming cost V 8 bases and J 8 bases; bases outside gene matches: 8. The CDR3 sequence is 12 residues long. This CDR3 reads CASRARQGEAFF. The DNA for the CDR3 is TGTGCCAGCCGCGCCCGACAGGGCGAAGCTTTCTTT.

The chain recombines TRBV2 with TRBJ2-2, with TRBD1 matching over 9 bases. Germline lookup yields CDR1 SNHLY and CDR2 FYNNEI. After removal of 6 bases from V and 3 bases from J, the junction contained 5 bases not matched to a gene. The CDR3 covers 15 residues. The CDR3 loop is CASRVRQGDTGELFF. CDR3 DNA: TGTGCCAGCAGAGTACGACAGGGGGACACCGGGGAGCTGTTTTTT.

This chain joins TRBV11-3 and TRBJ2-7; 8 bases map to TRBD1. Germline loops: CDR1 SGHNT, CDR2 YENEEA. This CDR3 contains 15 residues. With 5 bases clipped from V and 3 bases from J, the junction kept 9 bases outside the gene matches. The CDR3 here is CASSPGQEAFYEQYF. CDR3 nucleotide sequence: TGTGCCAGCAGCCCGGGACAGGAAGCCTTCTACGAGCAGTACTTC.

V gene TRBV28 combines with J gene TRBJ1-4; maybe TRBD1 (6 bases). Per germline, CDR1 MDHEN and CDR2 SYDVKM. The CDR3 contains 16 residues. The ends were cut back, 4 bases at V and 0 bases at J, with 12 bases in the middle. The DNA of the CDR3 is TGTGCCAGCAGTTGGTATCGACAGGCAACTAATGAAAAACTGTTTTTT. Amino acid sequence: CASSWYRQATNEKLFF.

V is TRBV7-2 and J is TRBJ1-6; a possible D gene is TRBD1 (6 bases). Germline-derived CDR1 and CDR2 are SGHTA and FQGNSA. This CDR3 comprises 15 residues. Trimming took off 8 bases at V and 5 bases at J, with 16 bases between the two ends. CDR3 DNA: TGTGCCAGCGGTCCTCCGGGACAACATAATTCACCCCTCCACTTT. It codes for CASGPPGQHNSPLHF.

V and J are TRBV2 and TRBJ1-2, with 7 bases fitting TRBD1. The CDR3 covers 12 residues. Germline V CDR1 and CDR2: SNHLY, FYNNEI. V lost 6 bases to trimming and J lost 8 bases; unmatched junction nucleotides: 6. The CDR3 is CASSNTGEGYTF. DNA of the CDR3: TGTGCCAGCAGCAACACAGGGGAGGGCTACACCTTC.

The rearrangement uses TRBV27 and TRBJ1-2; D is perhaps TRBD1 (5 bases). In germline, CDR1 is MNHEY, CDR2 SMNVEV (reference sequence). Trimming shortened V by 5 bases and J by 5 bases, and 18 bases separated the two germline ends. The CDR3 runs 15 residues. The CDR3 DNA reads TGTGCCAGCAGTCCTAGAGCCGGGGGTCTATATGGCTACACCTTC. It yields the protein CASSPRAGGLYGYTF.

This chain uses TRBV19 with TRBJ2-2; D perhaps matches TRBD2 (6 bases). CDR1 is LNHDA and CDR2 is SQIVND in the germline V gene (reference sequence). V lost 3 bases and J 3 bases, leaving 11 bases between the germline ends. The CDR3 runs to 15 residues. The CDR3 DNA sequence: TGTGCCAGTAGTATCCCTAGCGCGGACACCGGGGAGCTGTTTTTT. It specifies CASSIPSADTGELFF.

The chain combines TRBV3-1 (or the pseudogene TRBV3-2) with TRBJ2-5; 11 bases map to TRBD2. Losses at the gene ends were 4 bases for V and 5 bases for J; bases not matched to a gene: 6. CDR1 and CDR2 (germline): LGHDT, YNNKEL (reference sequence). The CDR3 runs to 15 residues. CDR3 coding DNA: TGTGCCAGCAGCCTAGGGACTAGCGGTCGTGAGACCCAGTACTTC. Translation gives CASSLGTSGRETQYF.

The chain is built from TRBV5-8 and TRBJ1-2; D call uncertain. Deletions cut 4 bases from V and 4 bases from J, with 11 bases between. The CDR3 extends over 13 amino acids. Germline lookup yields CDR1 SGHTS and CDR2 YDEGEE. CDR3 in amino acids: CASSQGGGYGYTF. CDR3 nucleotide sequence: TGTGCCAGCAGCCAAGGAGGTGGCTATGGCTACACCTTC.

The count of this clone is one. V is TRBV7-8 and J is TRBJ1-2, with D perhaps TRBD1 (5 bases). Trimming left V 5 bases short and J 0 bases short, with 13 bases between. Germline CDR1 reads SGHVS; CDR2 reads FQNEAQ. This CDR3 region has 15 residues. CDR3 nucleotide sequence: TGTGCCAGCAGCCCACGTCCAGGGACTAACTATGGCTACACCTTC. Residues: CASSPRPGTNYGYTF.

This chain links TRBV28 with TRBJ1-5, with 10 bases fitting TRBD1. The CDR3 runs to 17 residues. CDR1 and CDR2 (germline): MDHEN, SYDVKM. V trimming: 8 bases; J trimming: 0 bases; junction bases outside the gene matches: 10. CDR3 coding DNA: TGTGCCAGCCAAGGGACAGGGGAGGGGTATAGCAATCAGCCCCAGCATTTT. The encoded protein is CASQGTGEGYSNQPQHF.

CDR3 amino acids: CASSVASGQGGETQYF. DNA for the CDR3: TGTGCCAGCAGCGTAGCTTCTGGACAGGGGGGAGAGACCCAGTACTTC. This chain uses TRBV9 with TRBJ2-5; 10 nucleotides match TRBD1. Trimming cost V 0 bases and J 4 bases; bases outside gene matches: 6. The V gene's germline CDR1 is SGDLS and CDR2 YYNGEE. The CDR3 totals 16 residues.

The chain is built from TRBV2 and TRBJ1-1; 11 bases are a match to TRBD1. The CDR3 contains 13 residues. Germline V gives CDR1 SNHLY, CDR2 FYNNEI. Trimming at V came to 10 bases and at J to 5 bases, leaving 6 bases not matched to a gene. This CDR3 is CATIGQGATEAFF. The CDR3 nucleotides are TGTGCCACTATTGGACAGGGGGCGACTGAAGCTTTCTTT.

In this sample, this clone turned up a few times. V gene TRBV3-1 (or the pseudogene TRBV3-2) combines with J gene TRBJ1-1; 8 bases are shared with TRBD1. Trimming cost V 3 bases and J 3 bases; bases outside gene matches: 6. The CDR3 runs 15 residues. Germline values: CDR1 LGHDT, CDR2 YNNKEL (reference sequence). CDR3 DNA sequence: TGTGCCAGCAGCCAGGCCACAGGGGGAGACACTGAAGCTTTCTTT. Encoded protein: CASSQATGGDTEAFF.

V is TRBV24-1 and J is TRBJ2-2, with D possibly being TRBD1 (5 bases). Trimming cost V 4 bases and J 7 bases, with 9 bases left between them. Looked up from germline, CDR1 is KGHDR and CDR2 is SFDVKD. This CDR3 has 13 residues. The CDR3 loop is CATSDRVNGELFF. In DNA, the CDR3 is TGTGCCACCAGTGACAGGGTAAACGGGGAGCTGTTTTTT.

This clone was counted once. The CDR3 nucleotides are TGTGCCACCAGTGATCGACGGAGCTACGAGCAGTACTTC. Amino acids: CATSDRRSYEQYF. The rearrangement joins TRBV24-1 to TRBJ2-7, with D hard to call. Per the germline V gene, CDR1 is KGHDR and CDR2 is SFDVKD. The CDR3 has 13 residues. V was cut by 3 bases and J by 3 bases, with 8 bases left in between.